This TCR beta chain is from a study of shared clonotypes between healthy human individuals. In regard to this clone: What it recognizes is unknown.

Several immunoSEQ plates held equal portions of the genomic DNA taken from each subset. The data were produced by immunoSEQ multiplex PCR, yet TCRdb's version contains in-frame clones alone and is incomplete. This sample has around 2,000,000 clones, with just over 90% found just once. Naive CD8 cells comprised CD45RO-negative, CCR7-positively selected cells, excluding terminally differentiated effector memory CD45RA+ cells. V was shortened by 7 bases and J by 4 bases, with 16 bases between the two germline ends. Germline loops: CDR1 LNHDA, CDR2 SQIVND (reference sequence). This CDR3 comprises 14 residues. Study results and caveats: Generation probabilities of non-shared clonotypes were lower (relative to those shared by all four donors). Among the subsets, naive ones generally showed larger estimated richness than memory ones. Donors were few, which limited the genetic and exposure-history diversity represented.

This chain links TRBV19 with TRBJ1-1; D unresolved. The origin of this receptor is a man aged 18 to 29 in good health. Some clones in this sample may be carry-over from other donors' samples. The sample taken for sequencing was naive CD8+ T cells from PBMCs. The CDR3 nucleotides read TGTGCCAGTACCTATGGTCTCGGTGGCACTGAAGCTTTCTTT. Its protein product is CASTYGLGGTEAFF.